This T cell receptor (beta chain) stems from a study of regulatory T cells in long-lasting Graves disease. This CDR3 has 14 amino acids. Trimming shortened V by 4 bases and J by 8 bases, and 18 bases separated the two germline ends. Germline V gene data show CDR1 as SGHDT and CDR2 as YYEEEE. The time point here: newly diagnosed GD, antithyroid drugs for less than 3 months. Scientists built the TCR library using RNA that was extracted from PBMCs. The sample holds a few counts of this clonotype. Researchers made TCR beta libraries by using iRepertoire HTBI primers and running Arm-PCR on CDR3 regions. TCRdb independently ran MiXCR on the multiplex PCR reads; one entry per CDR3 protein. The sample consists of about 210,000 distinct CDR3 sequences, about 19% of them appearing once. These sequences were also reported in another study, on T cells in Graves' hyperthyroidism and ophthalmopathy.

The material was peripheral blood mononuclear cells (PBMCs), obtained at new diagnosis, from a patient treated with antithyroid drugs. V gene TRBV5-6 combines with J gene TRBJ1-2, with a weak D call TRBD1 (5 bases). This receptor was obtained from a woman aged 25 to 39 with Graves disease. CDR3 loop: CASSPPAGERGYTF. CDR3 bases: TGTGCCAGCAGCCCCCCAGCGGGGGAGAGAGGCTACACCTTC.